Given below is one TCR beta chain in context. With 2 bases clipped from V and 0 bases from J, the junction kept 1 base outside the gene matches. Germline lookup yields CDR1 KGHSH and CDR2 LQKENI. The CDR3 covers 14 residues. The data originate from a study of blood T cell repertoires in COVID-19. TCRdb's copy holds only in-frame clones and misses some; the assay was immunoSEQ multiplex PCR. Here the sample spans 400,000 to 450,000 clones, less than 95% being singletons. Sequenced input: PBMCs or T cells enriched from blood (not recorded which). The sequence derives from a man between 18 and 35 years old who had recovered from COVID-19. The chain links TRBV18 to TRBJ2-7; the match to TRBD2 covers 7 bases. The CDR3 nucleotides are TGTGCCAGCTCACCAAGCGGGAACTCCTACGAGCAGTACTTC. Its translation is CASSPSGNSYEQYF.